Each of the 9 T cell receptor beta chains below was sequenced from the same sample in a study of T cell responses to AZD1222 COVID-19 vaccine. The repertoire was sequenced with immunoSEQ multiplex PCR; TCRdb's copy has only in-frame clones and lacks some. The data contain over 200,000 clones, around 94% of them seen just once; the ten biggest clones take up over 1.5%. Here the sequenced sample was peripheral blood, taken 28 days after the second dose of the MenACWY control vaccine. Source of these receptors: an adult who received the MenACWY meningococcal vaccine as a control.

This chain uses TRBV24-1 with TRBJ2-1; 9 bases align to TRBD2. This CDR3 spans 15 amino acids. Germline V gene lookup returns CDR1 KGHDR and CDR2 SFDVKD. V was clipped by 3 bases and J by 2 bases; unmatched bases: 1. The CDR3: CATSDPSGTYNEQFF. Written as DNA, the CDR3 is TGTGCCACCAGTGATCCTAGCGGGACCTACAATGAGCAGTTCTTC.

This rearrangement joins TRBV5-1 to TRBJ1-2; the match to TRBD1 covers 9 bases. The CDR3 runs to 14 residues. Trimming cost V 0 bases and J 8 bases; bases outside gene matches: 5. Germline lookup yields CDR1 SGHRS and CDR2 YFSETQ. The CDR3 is CASSLGDRVKGYTF. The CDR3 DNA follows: TGCGCCAGCAGCTTGGGGGACAGGGTGAAGGGCTACACCTTC.

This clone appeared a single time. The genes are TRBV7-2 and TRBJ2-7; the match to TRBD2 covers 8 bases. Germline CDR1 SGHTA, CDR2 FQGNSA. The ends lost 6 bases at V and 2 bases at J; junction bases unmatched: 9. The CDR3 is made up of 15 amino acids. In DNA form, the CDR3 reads TGTGCCAGCAGAAATAAGGCACTAGCGGCCTACGAGCAGTACTTC. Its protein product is CASRNKALAAYEQYF.

The DNA of the CDR3 is TGTGCCAGCAGCCCCCCCGAGGGGCCTGAGACCCAGTACTTC. Translating gives CASSPPEGPETQYF. The genes are TRBV5-4 and TRBJ2-5; tentatively, D is TRBD1 or TRBD2 (5 bases each). The CDR3 contains 14 residues. Trimming pared 4 bases from V and 5 bases from J, leaving 15 bases between. The germline V gene encodes CDR1 SGHNT and CDR2 YYREEE (reference sequence).

The DNA for the CDR3 is TGTGCCAGCAGCTTGGTTTTGGCTAGCGGGGGTCCCGGGGAGCTGTTTTTT. This gives the protein CASSLVLASGGPGELFF. This chain uses TRBV5-8 with TRBJ2-2; 10 positions agree with TRBD2. Germline trimming cut 0 bases from V and 6 bases from J; bases unmatched to any gene: 8. Per the germline V gene, CDR1 is SGHTS and CDR2 is YDEGEE. The CDR3 totals 17 residues.

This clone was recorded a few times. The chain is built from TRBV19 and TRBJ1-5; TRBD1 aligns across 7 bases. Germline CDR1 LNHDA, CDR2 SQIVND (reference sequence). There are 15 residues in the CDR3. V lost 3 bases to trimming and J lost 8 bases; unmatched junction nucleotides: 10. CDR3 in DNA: TGTGCCAGTAGTATTGGGGACAGATTCTCTGAGCCCCAGCATTTT. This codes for CASSIGDRFSEPQHF.

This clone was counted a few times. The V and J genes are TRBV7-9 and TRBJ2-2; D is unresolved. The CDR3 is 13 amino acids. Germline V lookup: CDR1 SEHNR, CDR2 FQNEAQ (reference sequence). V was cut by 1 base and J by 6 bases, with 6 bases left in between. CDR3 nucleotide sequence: TGTGCCAGCAGCTTAGTGGGGTCCGGGGAGCTGTTTTTT. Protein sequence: CASSLVGSGELFF.

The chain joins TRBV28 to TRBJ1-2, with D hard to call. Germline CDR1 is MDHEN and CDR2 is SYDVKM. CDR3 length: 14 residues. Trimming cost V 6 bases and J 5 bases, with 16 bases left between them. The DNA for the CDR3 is TGTGCCAGCAGCTTTCATTCAAGCTCGTATGGCTACACCTTC. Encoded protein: CASSFHSSSYGYTF.

DNA of the CDR3: TGTGCCAGCAGCCAAGACTTCGGGCCCCTCCACTTT. Encoded protein: CASSQDFGPLHF. This chain links TRBV14 with TRBJ1-6; D not certain. Trimming pared 0 bases from V and 13 bases from J, leaving 7 bases between. This CDR3 is 12 amino acids long. CDR1 and CDR2 from the germline V gene are SGHDN and FVKESK.